The T cell receptor beta chain under discussion was sequenced for a study of response to subunit inactivated influenza vaccine. This CDR3 contains 14 residues. CDR1 is SGHRS and CDR2 is YFSETQ in the germline V gene. The V and J ends lost 0 bases and 7 bases respectively, with 11 bases between them. One entry per CDR3 protein results from TCRdb running MiXCR on the RT-PCR reads. The table has about 570,000 distinct CDR3 sequences, over 9% seen once; the top ten hold 8% to 13%. This sample was shared with a second study, whose subject was T cells expressing NK-cell markers. Turning to that study: Synthesis of TCR beta cDNA relied on 5'RACE template switching carrying UMIs. These same clonotypes (in a few donors) also led the CD3+CD56-NKG2C+ fraction.

The sequence was obtained from a man between 50 and 59 years old who received an inactivated influenza vaccine. The sequenced sample was PBMCs from blood, obtained on the day of vaccination. The rearrangement uses TRBV5-1 and TRBJ2-1; D is uncertain. The CDR3 DNA follows: TGCGCCAGCAGCTTGGGCTGGGTGGGAAATGAGCAGTTCTTC. Protein product: CASSLGWVGNEQFF. Variable domain in full (rest from reference TRBV5-1 and TRBJ2-1): KAGVTQTPRYLIKTRGQQVTLSCSPISGHRSVSWYQQTPGQGLQFLFEYFSETQRNKGNFPGRFSGRQFSNSRSEMNVSTLELGDSALYLCASSLGWVGNEQFFGPGTRLTVL.